Described below is a single T cell receptor beta chain sequence and its context. The source of the sample is a study of blood T cell repertoires in COVID-19. The authors' processing: Estimation of nucleated cell counts was performed using reference gene primer amplification. This table comes from immunoSEQ multiplex PCR, and its TCRdb copy is limited to in-frame clones, with some not included. For V, J and clone size, that table is used; D and trimming come from the DNA. The sample contains approximately 170,000 clones, approximately 85% of which appear only once. The CDR3 covers 15 residues. Germline V gene lookup returns CDR1 SGHKS and CDR2 YYEKEE (reference sequence). V was clipped by 2 bases and J by 5 bases; unmatched bases: 7.

The material sequenced was PBMCs or T cells enriched from blood (not recorded which). The rearrangement joins TRBV5-5 to TRBJ2-7; 10 nucleotides align to TRBD2. The TCR originated in a woman younger than 30 who had recovered from COVID-19. The CDR3 sequence is CASSLGSGRANEQYF. The CDR3 nucleotides are TGTGCCAGCAGCTTAGGGAGCGGGAGGGCCAACGAGCAGTACTTC.